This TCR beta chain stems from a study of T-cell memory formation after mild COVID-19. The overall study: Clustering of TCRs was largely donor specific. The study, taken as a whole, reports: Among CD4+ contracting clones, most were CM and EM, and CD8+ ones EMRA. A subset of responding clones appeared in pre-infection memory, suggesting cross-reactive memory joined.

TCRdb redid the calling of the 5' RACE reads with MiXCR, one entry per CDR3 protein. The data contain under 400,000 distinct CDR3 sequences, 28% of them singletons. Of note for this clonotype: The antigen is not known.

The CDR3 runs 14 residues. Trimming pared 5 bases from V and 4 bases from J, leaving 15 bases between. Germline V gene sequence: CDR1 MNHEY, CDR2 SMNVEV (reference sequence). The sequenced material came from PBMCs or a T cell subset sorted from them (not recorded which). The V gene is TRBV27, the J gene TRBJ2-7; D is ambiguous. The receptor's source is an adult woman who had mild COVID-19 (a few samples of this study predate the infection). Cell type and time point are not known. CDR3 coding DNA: TGTGCCAGCAGTCCGCCGGGCTTCGGGTACGAGCAGTACTTC. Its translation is CASSPPGFGYEQYF.